This record looks at one TCR beta chain sequence and its context. This sample was taken from a study of T cell changes during pregnancy in multiple sclerosis. The V gene lost 5 bases and the J gene lost 5 bases, with 18 bases spanning the gap. The V gene's germline CDR1 is LNHDA and CDR2 SQIVND (reference sequence). The CDR3 has 15 amino acids. Here immunoSEQ multiplex PCR was the method, and the copy in TCRdb shows in-frame clones only, minus some. This table has some 80,000 clones, more than 70% appearing once. The sample was peripheral blood, taken in the first trimester of pregnancy. The sequence derives from a female donor in good health, enrolled as a control in a pregnancy study. The V and J genes are TRBV19 and TRBJ2-5; D may be TRBD2 (6 bases). CDR3 protein: CASSSRGTRRETQYF. CDR3 bases: TGTGCCAGTAGTTCCCGGGGGACGAGAAGGGAGACCCAGTACTTC.